This passage covers 28 T cell receptor beta chains from one sample sequenced in a study of cytomegalovirus exposure and HLA in healthy donors. The PCR employed 60 Vbeta primers together with 13 Jbeta primers. Measured with immunoSEQ multiplex PCR; TCRdb has only the in-frame clones, and not every one. Of some 220,000 clones in the sample, roughly 90% were seen once. The sequenced material came from PBMCs. The receptors originated from a woman aged 18-29 years in good health and CMV-seronegative.

This clone was recorded once. V gene TRBV7-2 combines with J gene TRBJ2-5, with TRBD2 as a possible D gene (6 bases). V dropped 6 bases and J dropped 1 base, with 15 bases sitting between them. The CDR3 has 15 amino acids. Germline CDR1 SGHTA, CDR2 FQGNSA. The CDR3 protein is CASRKREESQETQYF. As DNA, the CDR3 is TGTGCCAGCAGGAAAAGGGAGGAGAGCCAAGAGACCCAGTACTTC.

The rearrangement uses TRBV6-5 and TRBJ2-7, with a weak D call TRBD1 (5 bases). The CDR3 loop spans 16 amino acids. Germline CDR1 reads MNHEY; CDR2 reads SVGAGI. The V gene lost 4 bases and the J gene lost 1 base, with 17 bases spanning the gap. The DNA for the CDR3 is TGTGCCAGCAGTTCCGACAATATCAGGGATTCCTACGAGCAGTACTTC. It encodes CASSSDNIRDSYEQYF.

The rearrangement joins TRBV7-8 to TRBJ2-2; 14 bases line up with TRBD2. V dropped 2 bases and J dropped 2; count of bases not matched to a gene: 10. This CDR3 has 20 amino acids. CDR1 SGHVS and CDR2 FQNEAQ come from the germline V gene. The CDR3 bases are TGTGCCAGCAGCTTACTATTTGGGACTAGCGGGAGACGTAACACCGGGGAGCTGTTTTTT. It encodes CASSLLFGTSGRRNTGELFF.

The rearrangement uses TRBV7-8 and TRBJ2-3, with 10 bases that match TRBD2. The CDR3 has 16 amino acids. Unmatched junction bases numbered 8, after V lost 4 bases and J lost 4 bases. Germline CDR1 is SGHVS and CDR2 is FQNEAQ. The CDR3 region is CASSSKAGGGPDTQYF. The CDR3 nucleotides are TGTGCCAGCAGCTCCAAAGCGGGAGGGGGCCCAGATACGCAGTATTTT.

This clone appeared a single time. This sequence joins TRBV9 and TRBJ2-7; 8 nucleotides agree with TRBD1. Germline V gene lookup returns CDR1 SGDLS and CDR2 YYNGEE. The ends lost 0 bases at V and 4 bases at J; junction bases unmatched: 6. There are 15 residues in the CDR3. The CDR3 nucleotides are TGTGCCAGCAGCGTAGACGGGACAGGCTTTTACGAGCAGTACTTC. Protein sequence: CASSVDGTGFYEQYF.

The rearrangement uses TRBV13 and TRBJ2-5; 15 nucleotides line up with TRBD2. This CDR3 has 16 amino acids. Germline CDR1 reads PRHDT; CDR2 reads FYEKMQ (reference sequence). The J segment lost 5 bases and the V segment lost 4 bases, leaving 5 bases of the junction unmatched. CDR3 region: CASSSRTSGRGETQYF. The CDR3 bases are TGTGCCAGCAGCTCCAGGACTAGCGGGAGGGGTGAGACCCAGTACTTC.

This clone was counted between two and nine times. Within the sample, other DNA sequences also encode this same CDR3. This sequence joins TRBV7-2 and TRBJ1-6, with 9 nucleotides matching TRBD1. The CDR3 totals 15 residues. From germline, CDR1 is SGHTA and CDR2 FQGNSA. V lost 3 bases to trimming and J lost 7 bases; unmatched junction nucleotides: 4. CDR3 sequence: CASSFGDRENSPLHF. The CDR3 DNA reads TGTGCCAGCAGCTTCGGGGACAGGGAAAATTCACCCCTCCACTTT.

The chain recombines TRBV18 with TRBJ1-1, with D uncertain. The V end lost 1 base, the J end lost 6 bases, and 12 bases lay between the germline ends. Germline loops: CDR1 KGHSH, CDR2 LQKENI. This CDR3 has 14 amino acids. The CDR3 protein is CASSPQVPGAEAFF. As DNA, the CDR3 is TGTGCCAGCTCACCACAGGTCCCAGGCGCTGAAGCTTTCTTT. The entire variable domain, with the rest obtained from reference TRBV18 and TRBJ1-1, is as follows: NAGVMQNPRHLVRRRGQEARLRCSPMKGHSHVYWYRQLPEEGLKFMVYLQKENIIDESGMPKERFSAEFPKEGPSILRIQQVVRGDSAAYFCASSPQVPGAEAFFGQGTRLTVV.

This sequence joins TRBV5-1 and TRBJ1-6, with 7 bases identical to TRBD1. With 4 bases clipped from V and 10 bases from J, the junction kept 8 bases outside the gene matches. The CDR3 extends over 14 amino acids. Germline CDR1 SGHRS, CDR2 YFSETQ. The CDR3: CASSLSTGESPLHF. The CDR3 DNA is TGCGCCAGCAGCCTATCCACAGGGGAATCACCCCTCCACTTT. Filled out from reference TRBV5-1 and TRBJ1-6, the complete variable domain reads KAGVTQTPRYLIKTRGQQVTLSCSPISGHRSVSWYQQTPGQGLQFLFEYFSETQRNKGNFPGRFSGRQFSNSRSEMNVSTLELGDSALYLCASSLSTGESPLHFGNGTRLTVT.

The V and J genes are TRBV4-1 and TRBJ2-7; 10 bases map to TRBD2. Trimming cost V 2 bases and J 0 bases; bases outside gene matches: 7. The CDR3 loop spans 17 amino acids. CDR1 MGHRA and CDR2 YSYEKL come from the germline V gene. The CDR3 protein is CASSQKSTSGYSYEQYF. The CDR3 DNA follows: TGCGCCAGCAGCCAAAAGTCGACTAGCGGGTACTCCTACGAGCAGTACTTC.

This CDR3 is CASSERGLGNIQYF. CDR3 DNA sequence: TGTGCCAGCAGCGAAAGGGGGTTGGGTAACATTCAGTACTTC. The chain recombines TRBV6-1 with TRBJ2-4; D perhaps matches TRBD1 (6 bases). The CDR3 covers 14 residues. Trimming took off 6 bases at V and 7 bases at J, with 16 bases between the two ends. Germline V lookup: CDR1 MNHNS, CDR2 SASEGT.

This chain connects TRBV30 to TRBJ2-1; TRBD2 matches 8 bases. Germline CDR1 and CDR2: GTSNPN and SVGIG (reference sequence). This CDR3 comprises 16 residues. The V and J ends lost 0 bases and 9 bases, in that order; junction bases with no gene match: 13. The CDR3 spells CAWSVIRRGGDGEQFF. The CDR3 bases are TGTGCCTGGAGTGTAATTCGACGGGGGGGGGACGGTGAGCAGTTCTTC.

V usage is TRBV2 and J usage is TRBJ1-6, with D maybe TRBD1 (5 bases). This CDR3 has 15 amino acids. V lost 2 bases, J lost 6 bases, and 11 bases lay in between. Per the germline V gene, CDR1 is SNHLY and CDR2 is FYNNEI. Written as DNA, the CDR3 is TGTGCCAGCAGTGAAAGTCGGGGGACTAATTCACCCCTCCACTTT. Translated, it gives CASSESRGTNSPLHF.

The V and J genes are TRBV6-5 and TRBJ1-2; the match to TRBD1 covers 10 bases. The CDR3 runs 15 residues. The V gene's germline CDR1 is MNHEY and CDR2 SVGAGI. V was clipped by 4 bases and J by 0 bases; unmatched bases: 2. CDR3 DNA: TGTGCCAGCAGTTCTGGGACAGGGGCTAACTATGGCTACACCTTC. Its protein product is CASSSGTGANYGYTF.

The sample holds a few counts of this clone. The rearrangement joins TRBV7-2 to TRBJ2-5; 10 nucleotides line up with TRBD1. Germline loops: CDR1 SGHTA, CDR2 FQGNSA. The CDR3 totals 15 residues. With V trimmed by 4 bases and J by 9 bases, 11 bases remained unmatched. The DNA of the CDR3 is TGTGCCAGCAGCTCCCAAGCTGGGACAGGGGAGGCCCAGTACTTC. It yields the protein CASSSQAGTGEAQYF.

The chain joins TRBV6-5 to TRBJ2-7, with D tentatively TRBD1 (5 bases). Germline V lookup: CDR1 MNHEY, CDR2 SVGAGI. This CDR3 spans 15 amino acids. Deletions cut 0 bases from V and 0 bases from J, with 9 bases between. DNA for the CDR3: TGTGCCAGCAGTTACTCAGGGGAAGGCTCCTACGAGCAGTACTTC. Its protein is CASSYSGEGSYEQYF.

The CDR3 is CAIRGLAGSYEQYF. CDR3 sequence (DNA): TGTGCCATAAGGGGGCTAGCGGGGTCCTACGAGCAGTACTTC. The V gene is TRBV10-3, the J gene TRBJ2-7; TRBD2 matches at 9 bases. Trimming took 9 bases from V and 1 from J; bases not matched to a gene: 7. Germline V lookup: CDR1 ENHRY, CDR2 SYGVKD. This CDR3 has 14 amino acids.

The chain recombines TRBV7-9 with TRBJ2-5; weak D call: TRBD2 (7 bases). The CDR3 is made up of 15 amino acids. Trimming cost V 1 base and J 3 bases, with 12 bases left between them. From germline, CDR1 is SEHNR and CDR2 FQNEAQ (reference sequence). CDR3 sequence reads: CASSLVGGGKETQYF. DNA of the CDR3: TGTGCCAGCAGCTTAGTGGGGGGGGGCAAAGAGACCCAGTACTTC.

In nucleotides, the CDR3 is TGCGCCAGCAGCCCTGGGACACCGGATCAGCCCCAGCATTTT. Its protein is CASSPGTPDQPQHF. This chain joins TRBV5-1 and TRBJ1-5, with D possibly matching TRBD1 (6 bases). This CDR3 region has 14 residues. Germline lookup yields CDR1 SGHRS and CDR2 YFSETQ. The V end lost 4 bases, the J end lost 5 bases, and 13 bases lay between the germline ends. Together with reference TRBV5-1 and TRBJ1-5, the CDR3 gives the full variable domain: KAGVTQTPRYLIKTRGQQVTLSCSPISGHRSVSWYQQTPGQGLQFLFEYFSETQRNKGNFPGRFSGRQFSNSRSEMNVSTLELGDSALYLCASSPGTPDQPQHFGDGTRLSIL.

The chain combines TRBV4-1 with TRBJ1-2; D is possibly TRBD1 (6 bases). The CDR3 is made up of 16 amino acids. The germline V gene has CDR1 MGHRA and CDR2 YSYEKL. The V end lost 1 base, the J end lost 6 bases, and 18 bases lay between the germline ends. DNA for the CDR3: TGCGCCAGCAGCCAAGCAGGACAGCTAAGACTTAATGGCTACACCTTC. It yields the protein CASSQAGQLRLNGYTF.

The chain uses TRBV11-3 and TRBJ2-5, with TRBD2 matching 9 bases. CDR3 length equals 16 residues. The junction had 10 bases not matched to a gene; V was cut back by 5 bases and J by 3 bases. CDR1 is SGHNT and CDR2 is YENEEA in the germline V gene. The CDR3 DNA follows: TGTGCCAGCAGCCAGGTGTTTGGCGGGGGGGAAGAGACCCAGTACTTC. Amino acids: CASSQVFGGGEETQYF.

The DNA for the CDR3 is TGTGCCAGCAGTTTAACGGGGATGGCGAGGACTGAAGCTTTCTTT. Its protein product is CASSLTGMARTEAFF. The chain carries TRBV27 and TRBJ1-1, with D uncertain. V was clipped by 2 bases and J by 5 bases, with 15 bases between them. CDR1 and CDR2 (germline): MNHEY, SMNVEV (reference sequence). This CDR3 region has 15 residues.

The chain has TRBV2 and TRBJ2-7; TRBD1 matches 11 bases. In germline, CDR1 is SNHLY, CDR2 FYNNEI. J was trimmed by 3 bases and V by 7 bases; bases with no gene match: 14. The CDR3 runs 17 residues. CDR3 DNA sequence: TGTGCCAGCACCCCGGGACAGGGGGTTAGATTATTCTACGAGCAGTACTTC. Translation gives CASTPGQGVRLFYEQYF.

This chain joins TRBV4-3 and TRBJ2-7; possible D gene TRBD2, 6 bases. This CDR3 has 12 residues. Germline CDR1 is LGHNA and CDR2 is YSLEER. V lost 0 bases and J 9 bases, leaving 9 bases between the germline ends. CDR3 sequence reads: CASSQEGGRQYF. CDR3 DNA: TGCGCCAGCAGCCAAGAGGGGGGACGGCAGTACTTC.

The genes are TRBV11-2 and TRBJ1-6; D is perhaps TRBD1 (5 bases). Germline loops: CDR1 SGHAT, CDR2 FQNNGV. Trimming stripped 1 base from V and 4 bases from J, with 8 bases between. CDR3 length equals 15 residues. CDR3 loop: CASSLGQGYNSPLHF. CDR3 nucleotide sequence: TGTGCCAGCAGCTTAGGGCAGGGATATAATTCACCCCTCCACTTT.

The count of this clone is one. The chain links TRBV7-2 to TRBJ1-2; 7 bases match TRBD1. The CDR3 is 15 amino acids. The germline gives CDR1 SGHTA, CDR2 FQGNSA. V shed 5 bases, J shed 2 bases, and the junction held 8 bases outside the gene matches. The CDR3, as DNA: TGTGCCAGCAGCGCCACGGGGACAGAAAACTATGGCTACACCTTC. Translating it yields CASSATGTENYGYTF.

This clone has just a few counts. V and J are TRBV5-1 and TRBJ2-7; no clear D gene. Per the germline V gene, CDR1 is SGHRS and CDR2 is YFSETQ. Trimming removed 1 base from V and 5 bases from J, with 7 bases in between. The CDR3 loop spans 12 amino acids. CDR3 DNA sequence: TGCGCCAGCAGCTTGATTGGGCACGAGCAGTACTTC. Its protein product is CASSLIGHEQYF. Based on the CDR3 plus reference TRBV5-1 and TRBJ2-7, the full variable domain is KAGVTQTPRYLIKTRGQQVTLSCSPISGHRSVSWYQQTPGQGLQFLFEYFSETQRNKGNFPGRFSGRQFSNSRSEMNVSTLELGDSALYLCASSLIGHEQYFGPGTRLTVT.

V gene TRBV7-8 combines with J gene TRBJ1-6; 8 bases are a match to TRBD1. V gave up 1 base and J gave up 9 bases; unmatched junction bases: 8. From germline, CDR1 is SGHVS and CDR2 FQNEAQ. This CDR3 spans 16 amino acids. The DNA of the CDR3 is TGTGCCAGCAGCTTAGGGTCGCAGGGGGCGCGTTCACCCCTCCACTTT. Amino acids: CASSLGSQGARSPLHF.